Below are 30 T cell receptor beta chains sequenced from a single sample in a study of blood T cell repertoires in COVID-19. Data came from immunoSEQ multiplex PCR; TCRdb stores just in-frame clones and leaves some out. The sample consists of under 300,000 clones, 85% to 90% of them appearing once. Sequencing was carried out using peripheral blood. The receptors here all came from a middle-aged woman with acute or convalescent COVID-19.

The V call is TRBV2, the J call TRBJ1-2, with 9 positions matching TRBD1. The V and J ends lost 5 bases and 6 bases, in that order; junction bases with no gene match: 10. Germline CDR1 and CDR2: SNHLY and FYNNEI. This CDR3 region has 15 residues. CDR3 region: CASSPNRGPRDGYTF. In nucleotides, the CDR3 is TGTGCCAGCAGTCCAAACAGGGGGCCTAGGGATGGCTACACCTTC.

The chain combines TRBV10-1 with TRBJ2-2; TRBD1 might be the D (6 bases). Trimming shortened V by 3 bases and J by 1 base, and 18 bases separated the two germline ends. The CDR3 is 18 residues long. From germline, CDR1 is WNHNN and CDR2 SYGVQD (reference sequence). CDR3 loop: CASSDGGVGVQNTGELFF. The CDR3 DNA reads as TGCGCCAGCAGTGATGGGGGCGTGGGGGTCCAGAACACCGGGGAGCTGTTTTTT.

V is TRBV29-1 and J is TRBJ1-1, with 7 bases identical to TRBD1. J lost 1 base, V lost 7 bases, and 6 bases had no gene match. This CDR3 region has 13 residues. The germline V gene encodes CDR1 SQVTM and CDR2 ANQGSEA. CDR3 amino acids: CSETGDANTEAFF. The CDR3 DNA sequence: TGCAGCGAAACAGGGGATGCGAACACTGAAGCTTTCTTT.

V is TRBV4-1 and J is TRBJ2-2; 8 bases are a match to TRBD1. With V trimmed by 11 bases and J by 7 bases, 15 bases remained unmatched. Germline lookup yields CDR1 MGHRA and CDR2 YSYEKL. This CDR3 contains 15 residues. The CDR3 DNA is TGCGCCTTTGGGTCCCCGGGACAGGTCATCGGGGAGCTGTTTTTT. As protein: CAFGSPGQVIGELFF.

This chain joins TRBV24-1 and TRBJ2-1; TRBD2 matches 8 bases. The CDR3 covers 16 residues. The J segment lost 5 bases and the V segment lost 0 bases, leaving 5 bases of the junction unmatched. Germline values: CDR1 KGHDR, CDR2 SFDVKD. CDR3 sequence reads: CATSDLSGGANNEQFF. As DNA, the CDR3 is TGTGCCACCAGTGATTTGAGCGGGGGCGCCAACAATGAGCAGTTCTTC.

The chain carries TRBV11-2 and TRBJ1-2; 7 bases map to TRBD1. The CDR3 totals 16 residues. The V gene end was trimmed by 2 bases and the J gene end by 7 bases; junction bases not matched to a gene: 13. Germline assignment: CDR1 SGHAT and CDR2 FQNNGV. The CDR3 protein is CASSLYEDRYLFGYTF. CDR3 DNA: TGTGCCAGCAGCTTATATGAGGACAGGTACCTCTTTGGCTACACCTTC.

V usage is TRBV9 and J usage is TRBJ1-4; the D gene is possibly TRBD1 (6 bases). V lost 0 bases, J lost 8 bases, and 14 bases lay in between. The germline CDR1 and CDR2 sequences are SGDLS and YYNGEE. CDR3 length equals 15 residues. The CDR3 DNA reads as TGTGCCAGCAGCGTAGGGGGAGGGGGAATCGAAAAACTGTTTTTT. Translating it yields CASSVGGGGIEKLFF. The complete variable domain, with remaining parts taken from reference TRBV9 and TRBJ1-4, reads DSGVTQTPKHLITATGQRVTLRCSPRSGDLSVYWYQQSLDQGLQFLIQYYNGEERAKGNILERFSAQQFPDLHSELNLSSLELGDSALYFCASSVGGGGIEKLFFGSGTQLSVL.

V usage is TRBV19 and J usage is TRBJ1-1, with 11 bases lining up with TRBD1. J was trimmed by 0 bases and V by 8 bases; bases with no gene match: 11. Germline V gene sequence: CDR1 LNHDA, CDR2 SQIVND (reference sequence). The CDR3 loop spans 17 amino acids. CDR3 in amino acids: CASDRGQGAPMNTEAFF. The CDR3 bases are TGTGCCAGTGACCGTGGACAGGGGGCCCCCATGAACACTGAAGCTTTCTTT.

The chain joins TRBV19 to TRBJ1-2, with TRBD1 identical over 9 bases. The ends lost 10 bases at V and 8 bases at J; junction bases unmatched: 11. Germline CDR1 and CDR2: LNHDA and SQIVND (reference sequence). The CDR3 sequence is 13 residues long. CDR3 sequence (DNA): TGTGCCATTAACGTACAGGGGGCGCGCGGCTACACCTTC. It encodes CAINVQGARGYTF. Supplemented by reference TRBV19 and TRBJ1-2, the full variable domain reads DGGITQSPKYLFRKEGQNVTLSCEQNLNHDAMYWYRQDPGQGLRLIYYSQIVNDFQKGDIAEGYSVSREKKESFPLTVTSAQKNPTAFYLCAINVQGARGYTFGSGTRLTVV.

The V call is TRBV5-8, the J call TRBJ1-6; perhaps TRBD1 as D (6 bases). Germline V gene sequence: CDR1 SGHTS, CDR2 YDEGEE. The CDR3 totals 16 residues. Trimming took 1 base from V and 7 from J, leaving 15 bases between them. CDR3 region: CASSLRIVGGNSPLHF. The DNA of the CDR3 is TGTGCCAGCAGCTTGAGGATCGTAGGGGGAAATTCACCCCTCCACTTT.

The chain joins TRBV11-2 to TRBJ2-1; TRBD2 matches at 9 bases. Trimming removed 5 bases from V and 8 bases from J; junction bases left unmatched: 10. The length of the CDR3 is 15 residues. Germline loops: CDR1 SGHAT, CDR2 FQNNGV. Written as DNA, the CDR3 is TGTGCCAGCAGCCGGCGGGGGGGCCCCTGGGATGAGCAGTTCTTC. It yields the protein CASSRRGGPWDEQFF.

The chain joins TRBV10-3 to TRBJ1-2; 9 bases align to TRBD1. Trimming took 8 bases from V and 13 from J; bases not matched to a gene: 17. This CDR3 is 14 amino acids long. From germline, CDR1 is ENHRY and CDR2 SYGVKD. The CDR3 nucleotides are TGTGCCATCGCACTTCCGGGACAGGGAGGGCCCCTCACCTTC. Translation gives CAIALPGQGGPLTF.

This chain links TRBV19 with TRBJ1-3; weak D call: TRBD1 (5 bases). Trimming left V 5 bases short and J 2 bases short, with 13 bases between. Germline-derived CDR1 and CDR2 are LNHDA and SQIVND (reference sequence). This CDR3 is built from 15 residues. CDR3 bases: TGTGCCAGTAGTCCACGCACAGGCACTGGAAACACCATATATTTT. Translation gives CASSPRTGTGNTIYF.

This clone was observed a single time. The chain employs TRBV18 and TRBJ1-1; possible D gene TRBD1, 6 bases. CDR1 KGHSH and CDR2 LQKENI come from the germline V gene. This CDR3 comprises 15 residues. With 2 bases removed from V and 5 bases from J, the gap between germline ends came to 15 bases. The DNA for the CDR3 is TGTGCCAGCTCACCAGAGGCAGGGGCCAGGACTGAAGCTTTCTTT. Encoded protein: CASSPEAGARTEAFF.

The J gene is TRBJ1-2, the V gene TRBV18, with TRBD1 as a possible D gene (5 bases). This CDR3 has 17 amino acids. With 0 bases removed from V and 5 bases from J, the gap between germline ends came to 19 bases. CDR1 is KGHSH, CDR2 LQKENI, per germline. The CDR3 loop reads CASSPPYRQREGYGYTF. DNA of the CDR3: TGTGCCAGCTCACCACCGTATCGACAGAGGGAGGGATATGGCTACACCTTC.

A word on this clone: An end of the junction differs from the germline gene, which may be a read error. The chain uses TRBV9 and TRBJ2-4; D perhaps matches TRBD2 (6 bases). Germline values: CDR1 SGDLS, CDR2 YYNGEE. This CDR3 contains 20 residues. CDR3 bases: TGTGCCAGCAGCGTAGGGGCTACGCCGAATGTATGGGGAGGACCCCGCGTTAAGGACTTC. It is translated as CASSVGATPNVWGGPRVKDF.

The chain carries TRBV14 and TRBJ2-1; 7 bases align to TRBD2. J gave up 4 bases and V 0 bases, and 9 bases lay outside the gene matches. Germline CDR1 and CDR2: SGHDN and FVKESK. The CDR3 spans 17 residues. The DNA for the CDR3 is TGTGCCAGCAGCCAAGATGGGGCGGGAGTCTATTACAATGAGCAGTTCTTC. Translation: CASSQDGAGVYYNEQFF.

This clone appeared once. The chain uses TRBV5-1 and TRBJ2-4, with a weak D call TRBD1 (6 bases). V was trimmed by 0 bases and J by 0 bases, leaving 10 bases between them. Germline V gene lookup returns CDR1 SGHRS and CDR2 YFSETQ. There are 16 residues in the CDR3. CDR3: CASSLAGHVAKNIQYF. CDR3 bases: TGCGCCAGCAGCTTGGCGGGACACGTAGCCAAAAACATTCAGTACTTC. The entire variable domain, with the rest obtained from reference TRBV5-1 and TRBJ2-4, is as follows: KAGVTQTPRYLIKTRGQQVTLSCSPISGHRSVSWYQQTPGQGLQFLFEYFSETQRNKGNFPGRFSGRQFSNSRSEMNVSTLELGDSALYLCASSLAGHVAKNIQYFGAGTRLSVL.

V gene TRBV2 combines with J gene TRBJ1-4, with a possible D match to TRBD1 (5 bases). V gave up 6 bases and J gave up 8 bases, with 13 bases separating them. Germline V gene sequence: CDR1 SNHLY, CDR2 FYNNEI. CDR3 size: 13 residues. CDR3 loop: CASRGGRSEKLFF. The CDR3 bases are TGTGCCAGCAGGGGGGGAAGATCGGAAAAACTGTTTTTT.

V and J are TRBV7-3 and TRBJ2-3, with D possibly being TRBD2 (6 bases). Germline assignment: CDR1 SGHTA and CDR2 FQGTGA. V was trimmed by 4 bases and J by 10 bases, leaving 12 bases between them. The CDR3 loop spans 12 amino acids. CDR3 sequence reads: CASSSSGESQYF. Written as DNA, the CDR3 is TGTGCCAGCAGCTCCTCGGGGGAATCGCAGTATTTT.

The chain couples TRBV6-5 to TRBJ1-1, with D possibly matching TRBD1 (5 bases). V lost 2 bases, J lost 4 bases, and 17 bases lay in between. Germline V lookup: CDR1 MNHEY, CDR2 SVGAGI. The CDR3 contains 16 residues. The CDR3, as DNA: TGTGCCAGCAGTTACGGTATGGGGCGGGGATTCACTGAAGCTTTCTTT. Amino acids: CASSYGMGRGFTEAFF.

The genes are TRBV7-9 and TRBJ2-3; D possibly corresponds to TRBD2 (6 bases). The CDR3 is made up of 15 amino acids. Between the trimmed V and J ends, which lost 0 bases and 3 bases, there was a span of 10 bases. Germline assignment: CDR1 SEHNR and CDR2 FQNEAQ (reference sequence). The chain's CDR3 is CASSLAETRTDTQYF. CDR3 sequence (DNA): TGTGCCAGCAGCTTAGCAGAGACTAGAACAGATACGCAGTATTTT.

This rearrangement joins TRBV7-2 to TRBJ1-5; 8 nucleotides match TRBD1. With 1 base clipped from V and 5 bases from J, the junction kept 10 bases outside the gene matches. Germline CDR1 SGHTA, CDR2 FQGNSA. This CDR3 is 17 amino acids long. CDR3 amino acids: CASSLVQGTGFDQPQHF. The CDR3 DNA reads TGTGCCAGCAGCTTAGTTCAAGGGACAGGATTTGATCAGCCCCAGCATTTT.

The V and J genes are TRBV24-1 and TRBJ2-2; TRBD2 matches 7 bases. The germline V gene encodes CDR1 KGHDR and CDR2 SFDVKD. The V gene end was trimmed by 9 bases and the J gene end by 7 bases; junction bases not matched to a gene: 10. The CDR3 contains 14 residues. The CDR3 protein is CATCGSQRGGELFF. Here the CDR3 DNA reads TGTGCCACCTGCGGGAGTCAGCGGGGCGGGGAGCTGTTTTTT.

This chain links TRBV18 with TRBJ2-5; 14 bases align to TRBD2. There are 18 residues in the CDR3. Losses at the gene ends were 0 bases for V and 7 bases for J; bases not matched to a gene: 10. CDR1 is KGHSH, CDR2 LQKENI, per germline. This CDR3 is CASSPPTSGGAGRVTQYF. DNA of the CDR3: TGTGCCAGCTCACCACCGACTAGCGGGGGGGCCGGTCGAGTGACCCAGTACTTC.

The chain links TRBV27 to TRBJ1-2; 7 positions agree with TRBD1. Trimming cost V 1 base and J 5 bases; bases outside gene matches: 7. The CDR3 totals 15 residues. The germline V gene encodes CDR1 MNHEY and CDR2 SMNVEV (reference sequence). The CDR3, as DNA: TGTGCCAGCAGTTTATATAGGGGGCGGGAATATGGCTACACCTTC. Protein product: CASSLYRGREYGYTF.

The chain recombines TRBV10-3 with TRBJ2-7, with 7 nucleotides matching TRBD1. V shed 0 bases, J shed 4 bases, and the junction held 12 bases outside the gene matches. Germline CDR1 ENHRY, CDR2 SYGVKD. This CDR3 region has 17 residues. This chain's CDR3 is CAISESSRNRGPYEQYV. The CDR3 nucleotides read TGTGCCATCAGTGAGTCGTCTCGGAACAGGGGCCCATACGAGCAGTACGTC.

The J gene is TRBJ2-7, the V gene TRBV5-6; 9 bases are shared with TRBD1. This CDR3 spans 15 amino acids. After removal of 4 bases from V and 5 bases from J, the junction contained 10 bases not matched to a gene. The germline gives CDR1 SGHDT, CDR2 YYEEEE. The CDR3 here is CASSQVGQGGDEQYV. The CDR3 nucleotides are TGTGCCAGCAGCCAGGTGGGACAGGGAGGGGACGAGCAGTACGTC.

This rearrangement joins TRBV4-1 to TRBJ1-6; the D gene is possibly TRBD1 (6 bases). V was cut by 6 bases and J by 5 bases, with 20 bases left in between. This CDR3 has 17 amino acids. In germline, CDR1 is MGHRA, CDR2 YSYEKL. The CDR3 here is CASRDLSGQSDNSPLHF. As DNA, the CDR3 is TGCGCCAGCAGGGACCTATCCGGACAGTCTGATAATTCACCCCTCCACTTT.

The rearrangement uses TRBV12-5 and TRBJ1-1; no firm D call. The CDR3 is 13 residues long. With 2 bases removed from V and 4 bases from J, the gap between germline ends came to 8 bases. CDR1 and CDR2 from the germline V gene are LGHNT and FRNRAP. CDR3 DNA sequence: TGTGCTAGTGGTTTGCCGGTTGTCACTGAAGCTTTCTTT. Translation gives CASGLPVVTEAFF.